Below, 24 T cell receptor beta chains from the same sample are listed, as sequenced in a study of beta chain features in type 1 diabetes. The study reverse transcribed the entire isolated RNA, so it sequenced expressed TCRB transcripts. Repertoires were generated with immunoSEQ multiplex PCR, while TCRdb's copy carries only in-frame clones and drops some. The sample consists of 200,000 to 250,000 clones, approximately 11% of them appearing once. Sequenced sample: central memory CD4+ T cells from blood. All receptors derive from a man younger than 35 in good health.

CDR3 region: CAWSVQGLTNTGELFF. DNA for the CDR3: TGTGCCTGGAGTGTACAGGGACTAACGAACACCGGGGAGCTGTTTTTT. This rearrangement joins TRBV30 to TRBJ2-2; D possibly corresponds to TRBD2 (7 bases). The CDR3 length is 16 residues. CDR1 and CDR2 (germline): GTSNPN, SVGIG (reference sequence). The ends were cut back, 0 bases at V and 0 bases at J, with 11 bases in the middle.

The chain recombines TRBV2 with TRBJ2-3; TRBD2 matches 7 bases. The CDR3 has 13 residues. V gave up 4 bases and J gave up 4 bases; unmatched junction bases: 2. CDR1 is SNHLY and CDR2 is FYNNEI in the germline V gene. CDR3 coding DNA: TGTGCCAGCAGTGGCGGGAGACCAGATACGCAGTATTTT. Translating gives CASSGGRPDTQYF.

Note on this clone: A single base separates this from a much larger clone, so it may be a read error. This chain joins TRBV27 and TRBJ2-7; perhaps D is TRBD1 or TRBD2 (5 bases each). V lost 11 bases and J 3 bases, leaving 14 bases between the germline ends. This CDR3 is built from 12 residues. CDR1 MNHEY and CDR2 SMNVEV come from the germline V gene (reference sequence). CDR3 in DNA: TGTGCCCGCTGGGACCCAGACTACGAGCAGTACTTC. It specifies CARWDPDYEQYF.

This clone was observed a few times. The chain's CDR3 is CASSFLGQAKEQYF. As DNA, the CDR3 is TGTGCCAGCAGTTTCCTAGGACAGGCGAAAGAGCAGTACTTC. The gene calls are TRBV28 and TRBJ2-7, with TRBD1 identical over 7 bases. Germline V gene sequence: CDR1 MDHEN, CDR2 SYDVKM. The CDR3 has 14 residues. The trim removed 3 bases at V and 7 bases at J, leaving 9 bases unmatched.

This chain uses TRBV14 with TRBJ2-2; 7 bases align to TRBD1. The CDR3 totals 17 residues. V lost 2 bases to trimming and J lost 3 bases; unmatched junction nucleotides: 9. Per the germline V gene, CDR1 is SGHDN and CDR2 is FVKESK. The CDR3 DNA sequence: TGTGCCAGCAGCCAACTTTACAGGGGACGAGACACCGGGGAGCTGTTTTTT. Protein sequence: CASSQLYRGRDTGELFF.

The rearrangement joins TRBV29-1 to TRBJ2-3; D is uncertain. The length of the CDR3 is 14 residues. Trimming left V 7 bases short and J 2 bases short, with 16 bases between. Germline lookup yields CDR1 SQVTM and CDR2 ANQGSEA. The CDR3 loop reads CSGRQAPDTDTQYF. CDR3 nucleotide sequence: TGCAGCGGCCGCCAGGCGCCTGACACAGATACGCAGTATTTT.

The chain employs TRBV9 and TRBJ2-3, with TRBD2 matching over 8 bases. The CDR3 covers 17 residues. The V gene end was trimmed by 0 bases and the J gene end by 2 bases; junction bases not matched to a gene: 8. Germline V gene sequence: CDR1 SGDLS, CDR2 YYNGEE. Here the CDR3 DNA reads TGTGCCAGCAGCGTAGACCCCCTAGCGGGTCTCACAGATACGCAGTATTTT. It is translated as CASSVDPLAGLTDTQYF.

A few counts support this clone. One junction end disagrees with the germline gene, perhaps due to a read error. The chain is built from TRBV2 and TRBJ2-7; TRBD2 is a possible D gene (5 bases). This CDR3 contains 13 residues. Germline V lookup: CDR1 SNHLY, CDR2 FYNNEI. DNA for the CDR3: TGTGCCAGCAGTCAAGCAGCCGGAGGAGTGCAGTACTTC. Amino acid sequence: CASSQAAGGVQYF.

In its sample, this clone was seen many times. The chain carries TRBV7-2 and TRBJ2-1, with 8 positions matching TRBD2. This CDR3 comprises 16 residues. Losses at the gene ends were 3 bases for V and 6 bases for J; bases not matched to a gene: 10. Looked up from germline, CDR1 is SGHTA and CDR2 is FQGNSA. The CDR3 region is CASSLLPGLVSNEQFF. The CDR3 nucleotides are TGTGCCAGCAGCTTGCTCCCGGGACTAGTATCCAATGAGCAGTTCTTC.

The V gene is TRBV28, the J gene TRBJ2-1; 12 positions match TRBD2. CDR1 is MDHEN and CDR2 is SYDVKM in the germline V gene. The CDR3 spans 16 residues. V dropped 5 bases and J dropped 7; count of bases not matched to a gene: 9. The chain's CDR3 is CASSARRLAGANEQFF. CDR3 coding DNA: TGTGCCAGCAGTGCCAGGAGACTAGCGGGAGCAAATGAGCAGTTCTTC.

The CDR3 reads CASSPLMGQGEGEQYF. CDR3 DNA sequence: TGTGCCAGCAGCCCTCTTATGGGACAGGGGGAGGGCGAGCAGTACTTC. V and J are TRBV5-4 and TRBJ2-7; 11 bases map to TRBD1. The CDR3 is 16 amino acids. J gave up 6 bases and V 4 bases, and 12 bases lay outside the gene matches. Germline loops: CDR1 SGHNT, CDR2 YYREEE (reference sequence).

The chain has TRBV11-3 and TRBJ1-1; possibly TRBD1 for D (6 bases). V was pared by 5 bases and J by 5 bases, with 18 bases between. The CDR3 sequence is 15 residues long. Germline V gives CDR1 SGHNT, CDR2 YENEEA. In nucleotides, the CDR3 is TGTGCCAGCAGCCCCCTCTGGGGGCGTCGAACTGAAGCTTTCTTT. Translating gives CASSPLWGRRTEAFF.

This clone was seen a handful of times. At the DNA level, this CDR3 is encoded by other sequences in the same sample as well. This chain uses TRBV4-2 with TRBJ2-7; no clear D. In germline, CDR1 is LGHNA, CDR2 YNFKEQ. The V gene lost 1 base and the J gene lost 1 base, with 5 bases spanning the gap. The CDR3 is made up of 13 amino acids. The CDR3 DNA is TGTGCCAGCAGCCAAGCCAGGTCCTACGAGCAGTACTTC. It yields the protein CASSQARSYEQYF.

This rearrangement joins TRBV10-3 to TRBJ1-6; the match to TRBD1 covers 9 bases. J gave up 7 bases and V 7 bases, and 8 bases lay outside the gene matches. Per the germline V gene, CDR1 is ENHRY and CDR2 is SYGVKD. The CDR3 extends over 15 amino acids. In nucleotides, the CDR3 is TGTGCCATCAAGGGGGACAGGGCGGGAAATTCACCCCTCCACTTT. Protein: CAIKGDRAGNSPLHF.

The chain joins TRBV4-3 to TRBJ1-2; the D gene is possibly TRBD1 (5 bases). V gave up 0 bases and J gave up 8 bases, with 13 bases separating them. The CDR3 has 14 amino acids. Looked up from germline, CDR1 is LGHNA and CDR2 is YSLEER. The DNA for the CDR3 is TGCGCCAGCAGCCAAGATTGGGGGGTTCGAGGCTACACCTTC. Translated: CASSQDWGVRGYTF.

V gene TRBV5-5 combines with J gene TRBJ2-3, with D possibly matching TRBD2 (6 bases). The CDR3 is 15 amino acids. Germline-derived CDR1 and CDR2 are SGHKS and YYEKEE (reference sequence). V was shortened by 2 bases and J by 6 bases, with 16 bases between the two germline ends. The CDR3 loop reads CASSLPLAVADTQYF. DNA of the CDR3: TGTGCCAGCAGCTTACCACTAGCTGTGGCGGATACGCAGTATTTT. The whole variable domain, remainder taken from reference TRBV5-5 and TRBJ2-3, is DAGVTQSPTHLIKTRGQQVTLRCSPISGHKSVSWYQQVLGQGPQFIFQYYEKEERGRGNFPDRFSARQFPNYSSELNVNALLLGDSALYLCASSLPLAVADTQYFGPGTRLTVL.

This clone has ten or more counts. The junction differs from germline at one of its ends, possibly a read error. In DNA form, the CDR3 reads TGCGCCAGCAGCCAAGACGGCGGCACAGATTCGCAGTATTTT. Translated, it gives CASSQDGGTDSQYF. V usage is TRBV4-3 and J usage is TRBJ2-3; unclear D gene. This CDR3 has 14 residues. Germline V lookup: CDR1 LGHNA, CDR2 YSLEER.

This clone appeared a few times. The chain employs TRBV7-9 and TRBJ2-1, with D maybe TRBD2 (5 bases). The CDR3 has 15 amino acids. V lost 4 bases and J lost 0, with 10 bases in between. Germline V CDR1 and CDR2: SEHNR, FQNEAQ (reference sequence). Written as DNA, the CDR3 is TGTGCCAGCAGCTCAGGAGGTGGCTCCTACAATGAGCAGTTCTTC. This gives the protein CASSSGGGSYNEQFF. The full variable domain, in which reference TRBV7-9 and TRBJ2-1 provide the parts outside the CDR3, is DTGVSQNPRHKITKRGQNVTFRCDPISEHNRLYWYRQTLGQGPEFLTYFQNEAQLEKSRLLSDRFSAERPKGSFSTLEIQRTEQGDSAMYLCASSSGGGSYNEQFFGPGTRLTVL.

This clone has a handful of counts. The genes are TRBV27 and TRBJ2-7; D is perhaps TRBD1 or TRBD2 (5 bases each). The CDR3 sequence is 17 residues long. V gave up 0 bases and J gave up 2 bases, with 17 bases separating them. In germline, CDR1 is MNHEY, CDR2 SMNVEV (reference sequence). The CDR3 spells CASSLSNIPGTTYEQYF. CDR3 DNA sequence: TGTGCCAGCAGTTTATCGAACATTCCGGGGACCACCTACGAGCAGTACTTC.

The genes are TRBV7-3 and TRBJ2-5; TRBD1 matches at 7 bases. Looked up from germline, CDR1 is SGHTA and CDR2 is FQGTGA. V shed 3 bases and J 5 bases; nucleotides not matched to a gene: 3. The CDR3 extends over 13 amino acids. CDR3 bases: TGTGCCAGCAGCTTGGACAGGCTTGAGACCCAGTACTTC. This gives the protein CASSLDRLETQYF.

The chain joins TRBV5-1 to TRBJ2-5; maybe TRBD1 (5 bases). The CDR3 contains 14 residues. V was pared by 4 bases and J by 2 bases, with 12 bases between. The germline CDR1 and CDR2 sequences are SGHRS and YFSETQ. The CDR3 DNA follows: TGCGCCAGCAGCCGAGACAGAGCTCAAGAGACCCAGTACTTC. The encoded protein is CASSRDRAQETQYF.

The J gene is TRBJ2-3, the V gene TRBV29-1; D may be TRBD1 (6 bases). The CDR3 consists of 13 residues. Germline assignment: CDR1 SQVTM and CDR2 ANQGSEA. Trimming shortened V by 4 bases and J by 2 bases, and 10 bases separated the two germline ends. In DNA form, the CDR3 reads TGCAGCGTTGCAAGGGGGAACACAGATACGCAGTATTTT. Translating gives CSVARGNTDTQYF.

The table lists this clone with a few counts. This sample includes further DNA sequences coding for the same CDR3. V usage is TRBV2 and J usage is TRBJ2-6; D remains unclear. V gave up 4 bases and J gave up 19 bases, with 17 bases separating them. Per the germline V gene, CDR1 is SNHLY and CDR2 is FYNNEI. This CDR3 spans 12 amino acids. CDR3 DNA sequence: TGTGCCAGCAGTGGTGAAACACCTCTTAACACTTTC. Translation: CASSGETPLNTF.

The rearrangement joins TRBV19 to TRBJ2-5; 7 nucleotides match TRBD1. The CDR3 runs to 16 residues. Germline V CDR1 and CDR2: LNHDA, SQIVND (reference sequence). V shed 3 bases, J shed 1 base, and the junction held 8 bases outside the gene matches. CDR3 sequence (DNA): TGTGCCAGTAGTATCCGCGCCGACAGGGCCCAAGAGACCCAGTACTTC. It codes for CASSIRADRAQETQYF.